This record concerns one T cell receptor (beta chain) sequence. The antigen this receptor binds is unknown. No base quality values were provided; no much bigger clone lies one nucleotide off. Trimming at the junction amounts to 6 bases on V and 4 bases on J, and the germline ends lie 15 bases apart. The germline V gene gives CDR1 as MNHEY and CDR2 as SVGAGI. The CDR3, cysteine through phenylalanine, is 14 amino acids long. The kept DNA is CDR3 alone, 42 bases in frame from the first base. The immunoSEQ Assay, a bias-controlled multiplex PCR, was used to amplify TCRbeta CDR3 regions from genomic DNA. In the source study's methods: Within the assay, amplification of reference gene primers was used to estimate how many nucleated cells each sample contained. Sequence reads were collapsed and filtered to measure the absolute abundance of every unique TCRbeta CDR3 rearrangement. For each sample, productive Simpson clonality was calculated as the square root of Simpson's diversity index across productive rearrangements. The clones in this table, taken by TCRdb from immuneACCESS, are in-frame only. Not every clone is retained; where verified, under half of the shortfall comes from an unresolved V gene, and the cause of the rest is unknown. V and J calls plus clone size are reproduced from that table; the DNA served to infer D and trimming. This sample lists 200,000 to 250,000 clones; around 80% were detected once. The ten most abundant clones make up 15% to 20% of the sample.

Collaborating institutions collected whole blood in K2EDTA tubes following their own protocols. For TCRbeta analysis, collaborators shipped samples as frozen whole blood, isolated PBMCs, or DNA extracted from either of those sample types. This sample stems from a study of blood T cell repertoires in COVID-19 (dated by TCRdb to about 2020). A note on the overall study: Samples from collaborators originated in the United States, Italy and Spain and spanned both the acute and convalescent phases of COVID-19. Subjects who had been exposed to COVID-19, were actively infected with it, or had recovered from it provided the deeply sampled blood TCRbeta repertoires that made up the dataset. Sample metadata almost always included a de-identified subject ID, COVID-19 status, age in years and sex. The samples were drawn from the first 160 participants of the ongoing ImmuneRACE study and from about 1,200 subjects provided by 6 global collaborators. The prospective study material was composed of cDNA or gDNA derived from T cells, B-cell-depleted T cells, or PBMCs. A freely available public database, intended as a resource for researchers studying the immune response to SARS-CoV-2, is where the repertoires were released. Where available, HLA class I and class II types were obtained from metadata supplied by the sample provider rather than from assay-based typing.

On the study overall, not on this receptor specifically: How much clinical and demographic metadata was included differed by source and by participant, and the metadata was provided uncurated.

The sequence was collected from a woman of 80 years or more with active or convalescent COVID-19. The rearranged segments are TRBV6-5 and TRBJ1-2; the D gene is not confidently resolved. Sequencing input: peripheral blood. The DNA is as follows: TGTGCCAGCAGGAGATCAAAGACTGTCTATGGCTACACCTTC. Its protein product is CASRRSKTVYGYTF.